These 15 T cell receptor beta chains were sequenced from one sample in a study of T-cell reconstitution after alpha-beta-depleted transplantation in children. The library targeted TCRbeta and was prepared with unique molecular identifiers. TCRdb reprocessed the PCR reads with MiXCR, giving one entry per CDR3 protein. The data show nearly 400,000 distinct CDR3 sequences, just over 20% seen once. The specimen was PBMCs from the stem cell graft donor, collected from the stem cell graft. These receptors all come from a human donor who donated a stem cell graft to a child with acute myeloid leukemia.

The J gene is TRBJ2-7, the V gene TRBV29-1, with TRBD2 identical over 10 bases. The germline CDR1 and CDR2 sequences are SQVTM and ANQGSEA. The CDR3 totals 13 residues. The V and J ends lost 6 bases and 3 bases, in that order; junction bases with no gene match: 5. The DNA of the CDR3 is TGCAGCGTCCTTAGCGGGAGGTTCTACGAGCAGTACTTC. Its translation: CSVLSGRFYEQYF.

In this sample, this clonotype turned up a few times. The rearrangement links TRBV4-1 to TRBJ2-7, with TRBD2 matching over 7 bases. Germline V gene data show CDR1 as MGHRA and CDR2 as YSYEKL. The CDR3 runs 16 residues. Trimming cost V 0 bases and J 4 bases; bases outside gene matches: 9. This chain's CDR3 is CASSQEGGEIWYEQYF. CDR3 nucleotide sequence: TGCGCCAGCAGCCAAGAGGGGGGGGAGATTTGGTACGAGCAGTACTTC.

In this sample, this clonotype turned up many times. This rearrangement joins TRBV20-1 to TRBJ2-5; 12 nucleotides agree with TRBD2. After removal of 6 bases from V and 5 bases from J, the junction contained 7 bases not matched to a gene. Germline values: CDR1 DFQATT, CDR2 SNEGSKA (reference sequence). The CDR3 has 14 amino acids. CDR3 bases: TGCAGTGCCTGGACTAGCGGGATGAAGGAGACCCAGTACTTC. Its translation: CSAWTSGMKETQYF.

This clonotype was detected only a few times. J is TRBJ2-1 and V is TRBV7-9, with 13 bases matching TRBD2. The J segment lost 6 bases and the V segment lost 3 bases, leaving 8 bases of the junction unmatched. CDR1 is SEHNR, CDR2 FQNEAQ, per germline (reference sequence). There are 17 residues in the CDR3. This CDR3 reads CASSFTGLAGERNEQFF. The CDR3 DNA follows: TGTGCCAGCAGCTTTACCGGACTAGCGGGAGAACGCAATGAGCAGTTCTTC.

The chain is built from TRBV7-9 and TRBJ2-1; 7 nucleotides line up with TRBD2. The germline V gene has CDR1 SEHNR and CDR2 FQNEAQ (reference sequence). V lost 4 bases and J lost 8; bases outside the gene matches: 11. This CDR3 is built from 15 residues. The CDR3 loop is CASSWIGGSGDEQFF. The DNA for the CDR3 is TGTGCCAGCAGCTGGATCGGCGGGAGTGGGGATGAGCAGTTCTTC. Full variable domain (outside the CDR3, taken from reference TRBV7-9 and TRBJ2-1): DTGVSQNPRHKITKRGQNVTFRCDPISEHNRLYWYRQTLGQGPEFLTYFQNEAQLEKSRLLSDRFSAERPKGSFSTLEIQRTEQGDSAMYLCASSWIGGSGDEQFFGPGTRLTVL.

V usage is TRBV12-3 or TRBV12-4 and J usage is TRBJ1-4; D is unclear. V lost 5 bases, J lost 8 bases, and 12 bases lay in between. The CDR3 is made up of 13 amino acids. CDR3 residues: CASSVNNREKLFF. The DNA for the CDR3 is TGTGCCAGCAGTGTCAACAACAGAGAAAAACTGTTTTTT.

The chain's CDR3 is CASKTMDSSYEQYF. Written as DNA, the CDR3 is TGTGCCAGCAAGACTATGGACAGTTCTTACGAGCAGTACTTC. V is TRBV7-9 and J is TRBJ2-7; D perhaps matches TRBD1 (6 bases). The CDR3 sequence is 14 residues long. Between the trimmed V and J ends, which lost 7 bases and 4 bases, there was a span of 17 bases. In germline, CDR1 is SEHNR, CDR2 FQNEAQ (reference sequence).

As DNA, the CDR3 is TGTGCCAGCAGCTTACGTGCGACGGGGTTCAGCTCCTACAATGAGCAGTTCTTC. Protein sequence: CASSLRATGFSSYNEQFF. V usage is TRBV7-3 and J usage is TRBJ2-1, with D possibly TRBD2 on 5 matching bases. The CDR3 has 18 amino acids. Germline CDR1 reads SGHTA; CDR2 reads FQGTGA. Trimming removed 2 bases at V and 0 bases at J, with 17 bases between.

This chain uses TRBV20-1 with TRBJ2-1; 12 bases fit TRBD2. The CDR3 totals 20 residues. CDR1 DFQATT and CDR2 SNEGSKA come from the germline V gene (reference sequence). Trimming cost V 3 bases and J 7 bases; bases outside gene matches: 22. CDR3 DNA: TGCAGTGCTAGGAGACTACCACTAGCGGGAGGCCCCACCGTTCTTAATGAGCAGTTCTTC. The encoded protein is CSARRLPLAGGPTVLNEQFF.

In its sample, this clonotype was seen a few times. The chain recombines TRBV5-5 with TRBJ2-3, with 11 bases lining up with TRBD2. The CDR3 covers 16 residues. J gave up 2 bases and V 2 bases, and 4 bases lay outside the gene matches. The germline gives CDR1 SGHKS, CDR2 YYEKEE (reference sequence). This chain's CDR3 is CASSFSGRADTDTQYF. In DNA, the CDR3 is TGTGCCAGCAGCTTTAGCGGGAGGGCCGACACAGATACGCAGTATTTT.

V and J are TRBV18 and TRBJ2-7; 8 positions agree with TRBD2. V was pared by 6 bases and J by 6 bases, with 4 bases of the junction left unmatched. Germline V gene lookup returns CDR1 KGHSH and CDR2 LQKENI. The CDR3 contains 12 residues. CDR3 DNA sequence: TGTGCCAGCTCCCCCGGGGGGGGCGAGCAGTACTTC. It specifies CASSPGGGEQYF.

J is TRBJ1-5 and V is TRBV2, with a weak D call TRBD1 (6 bases). The CDR3 runs 14 residues. The germline CDR1 and CDR2 sequences are SNHLY and FYNNEI. Trimming pared 5 bases from V and 7 bases from J, leaving 15 bases between. CDR3 bases: TGTGCCAGCAGTCCTGAACAGGGCGGGCAGCCCCAGCATTTT. It translates to CASSPEQGGQPQHF.

The genes are TRBV5-5 and TRBJ2-1; TRBD2 might be the D (6 bases). Per germline, CDR1 SGHKS and CDR2 YYEKEE (reference sequence). The CDR3 spans 16 residues. V lost 4 bases, J lost 4 bases, and 18 bases lay in between. CDR3 bases: TGTGCCAGCAGCGACATGGGGCGGGGAGATTACAATGAGCAGTTCTTC. Protein product: CASSDMGRGDYNEQFF.

This clonotype was recorded a few times. V usage is TRBV7-6 and J usage is TRBJ1-4, with a weak D call TRBD1 (6 bases). From germline, CDR1 is SGHVS and CDR2 FNYEAQ. Deletions cut 5 bases from V and 5 bases from J, with 15 bases between. The CDR3 runs to 15 residues. The CDR3 DNA reads as TGTGCCAGCAGCATGGTGGGGGCATTAAATGAAAAACTGTTTTTT. Translating it yields CASSMVGALNEKLFF.

This clonotype has more than one count but fewer than ten. This chain connects TRBV27 to TRBJ2-1, with TRBD2 matching 9 bases. CDR1 and CDR2 from the germline V gene are MNHEY and SMNVEV (reference sequence). This CDR3 is 15 amino acids long. The V gene end was trimmed by 3 bases and the J gene end by 10 bases; junction bases not matched to a gene: 10. CDR3 in amino acids: CASSLILAGAGEQFF. The CDR3 DNA reads TGTGCCAGCAGTTTGATATTAGCGGGAGCGGGAGAGCAGTTCTTC.